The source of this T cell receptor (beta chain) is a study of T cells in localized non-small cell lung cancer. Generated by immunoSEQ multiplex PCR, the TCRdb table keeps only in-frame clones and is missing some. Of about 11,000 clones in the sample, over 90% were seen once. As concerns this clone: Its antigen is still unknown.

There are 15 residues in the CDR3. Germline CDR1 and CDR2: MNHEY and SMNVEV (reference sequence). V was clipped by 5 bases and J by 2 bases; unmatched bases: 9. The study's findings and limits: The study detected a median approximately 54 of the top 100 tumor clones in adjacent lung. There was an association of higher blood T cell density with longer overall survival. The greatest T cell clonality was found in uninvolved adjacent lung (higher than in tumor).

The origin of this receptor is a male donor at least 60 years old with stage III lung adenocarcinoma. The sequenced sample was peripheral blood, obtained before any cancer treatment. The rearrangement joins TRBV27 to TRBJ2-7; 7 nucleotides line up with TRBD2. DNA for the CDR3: TGTGCCAGCAGTCTCGGACTAGTGCCGACCTACGAGCAGTACTTC. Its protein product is CASSLGLVPTYEQYF.